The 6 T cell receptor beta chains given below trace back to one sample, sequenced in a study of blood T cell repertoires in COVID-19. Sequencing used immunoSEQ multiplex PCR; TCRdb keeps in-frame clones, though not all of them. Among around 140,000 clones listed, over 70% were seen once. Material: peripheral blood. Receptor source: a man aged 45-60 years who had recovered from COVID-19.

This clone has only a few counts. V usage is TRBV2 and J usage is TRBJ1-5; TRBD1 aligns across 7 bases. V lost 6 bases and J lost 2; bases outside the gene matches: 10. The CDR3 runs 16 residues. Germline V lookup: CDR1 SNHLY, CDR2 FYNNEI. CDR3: CASRAHRGRGNQPQHF. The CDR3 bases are TGTGCCAGCAGGGCCCACAGGGGTCGAGGCAATCAGCCCCAGCATTTT.

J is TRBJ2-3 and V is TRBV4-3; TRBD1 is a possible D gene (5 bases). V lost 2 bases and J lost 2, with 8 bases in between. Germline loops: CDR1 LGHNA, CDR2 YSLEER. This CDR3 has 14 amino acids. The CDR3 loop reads CASSQRGPTDTQYF. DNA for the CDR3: TGCGCCAGCAGCCAAAGGGGCCCCACAGATACGCAGTATTTT.

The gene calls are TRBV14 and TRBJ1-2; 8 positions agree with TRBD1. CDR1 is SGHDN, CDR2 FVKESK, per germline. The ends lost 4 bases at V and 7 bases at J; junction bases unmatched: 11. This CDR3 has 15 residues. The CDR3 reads CASSPTGARAGGYTF. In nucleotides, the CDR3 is TGTGCCAGCAGCCCGACAGGGGCCAGAGCCGGTGGCTACACCTTC.

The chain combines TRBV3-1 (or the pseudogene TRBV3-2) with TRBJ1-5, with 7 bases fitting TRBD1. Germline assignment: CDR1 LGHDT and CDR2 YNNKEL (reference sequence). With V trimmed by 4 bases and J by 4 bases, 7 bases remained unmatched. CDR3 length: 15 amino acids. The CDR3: CASSPYGTENQPQHF. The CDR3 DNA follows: TGTGCCAGCAGCCCCTACGGGACAGAAAATCAGCCCCAGCATTTT.

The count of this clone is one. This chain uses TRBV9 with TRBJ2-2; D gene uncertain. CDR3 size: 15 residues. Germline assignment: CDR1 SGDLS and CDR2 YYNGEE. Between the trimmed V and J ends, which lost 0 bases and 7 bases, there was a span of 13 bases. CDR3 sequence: CASSVVTHPNGELFF. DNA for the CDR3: TGTGCCAGCAGCGTAGTCACACATCCCAACGGGGAGCTGTTTTTT. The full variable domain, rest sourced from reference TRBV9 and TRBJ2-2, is DSGVTQTPKHLITATGQRVTLRCSPRSGDLSVYWYQQSLDQGLQFLIQYYNGEERAKGNILERFSAQQFPDLHSELNLSSLELGDSALYFCASSVVTHPNGELFFGEGSRLTVL.

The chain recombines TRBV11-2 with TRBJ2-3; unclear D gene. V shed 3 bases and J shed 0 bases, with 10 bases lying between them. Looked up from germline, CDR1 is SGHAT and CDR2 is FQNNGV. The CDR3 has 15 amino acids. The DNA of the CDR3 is TGTGCCAGCAGCTTCGGAGCGTCTAGCACAGATACGCAGTATTTT. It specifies CASSFGASSTDTQYF.